One and the same sample provided the 23 T cell receptor beta chains below, sequenced in a study of cytomegalovirus exposure and HLA in healthy donors. PCR employed 60 Vbeta and 13 Jbeta primers. TCRdb keeps only in-frame clones here, not all; method: immunoSEQ multiplex PCR. The sample yields roughly 43,000 clones, around 60% seen once. The source material was PBMCs. These receptors originate from a human donor in good health.

This clone qualifies as medium-sized. V gene TRBV30 combines with J gene TRBJ1-2, with no clear D. Per germline, CDR1 GTSNPN and CDR2 SVGIG (reference sequence). This CDR3 has 13 amino acids. V lost 2 bases, J lost 4 bases, and 11 bases lay in between. This CDR3 is CAWSMGRFYGYTF. CDR3 nucleotide sequence: TGTGCCTGGAGTATGGGCAGATTCTATGGCTACACCTTC.

The J gene is TRBJ2-3, the V gene TRBV9; D is ambiguous. The V and J ends lost 0 bases and 5 bases respectively, with 4 bases between them. The CDR3 runs to 12 residues. Germline-derived CDR1 and CDR2 are SGDLS and YYNGEE. Here the CDR3 reads CASSVDKDTQYF. CDR3 nucleotides: TGTGCCAGCAGCGTAGACAAAGATACGCAGTATTTT.

This clone was found a few times. V gene TRBV29-1 combines with J gene TRBJ2-7, with 9 bases identical to TRBD1. Germline trimming cut 6 bases from V and 2 bases from J; bases unmatched to any gene: 8. The CDR3 runs to 14 residues. CDR1 SQVTM and CDR2 ANQGSEA come from the germline V gene. The CDR3 region is CSVARGQGTYEQYF. DNA of the CDR3: TGCAGCGTCGCCCGGGGACAGGGTACCTACGAGCAGTACTTC.

This chain joins TRBV4-2 and TRBJ2-5; 9 bases map to TRBD2. The CDR3 runs 18 residues. Per the germline V gene, CDR1 is LGHNA and CDR2 is YNFKEQ. V lost 1 base and J lost 1; bases outside the gene matches: 10. CDR3 sequence (DNA): TGTGCCAGCAGCCAAGTGGGGCGGGGGGGCGTAGGCCAAGAGACCCAGTACTTC. It is translated as CASSQVGRGGVGQETQYF.

The chain links TRBV4-1 to TRBJ1-2; no definite D call. Germline CDR1 MGHRA, CDR2 YSYEKL. V lost 3 bases, J lost 10 bases, and 18 bases lay in between. The CDR3 length is 14 residues. The CDR3 here is CASSHTRIRDYYTF. The CDR3 nucleotides read TGCGCCAGCAGCCATACCAGGATACGAGATTACTACACCTTC.

V is TRBV7-2 and J is TRBJ2-4; TRBD2 matches at 7 bases. The CDR3 consists of 15 residues. Germline V gene sequence: CDR1 SGHTA, CDR2 FQGNSA. J was trimmed by 5 bases and V by 5 bases; bases with no gene match: 9. The CDR3 spells CASSVVWGRENIQYF. The CDR3 bases are TGTGCCAGCAGCGTCGTGTGGGGGAGGGAAAACATTCAGTACTTC.

The CDR3: CAWRGTDRGNEQFF. The CDR3 coding sequence is TGTGCCTGGAGGGGAACGGACAGGGGAAATGAGCAGTTCTTC. The chain employs TRBV30 and TRBJ2-1; TRBD1 aligns across 9 bases. This CDR3 is 14 amino acids long. V was clipped by 3 bases and J by 7 bases; unmatched bases: 7. CDR1 GTSNPN and CDR2 SVGIG come from the germline V gene (reference sequence).

The CDR3: CASSINRVEVEFF. The CDR3 DNA reads TGTGCCAGCAGCATTAACAGGGTTGAGGTTGAGTTCTTC. The chain has TRBV27 and TRBJ2-1; D possibly corresponds to TRBD1 (6 bases). The V and J ends lost 6 bases and 14 bases respectively, with 20 bases between them. The CDR3 contains 13 residues. CDR1 and CDR2 from the germline V gene are MNHEY and SMNVEV (reference sequence).

This chain links TRBV15 with TRBJ2-4, with TRBD2 identical over 8 bases. V lost 5 bases to trimming and J lost 7 bases; unmatched junction nucleotides: 10. Germline loops: CDR1 LNHNV, CDR2 YYDKDF (reference sequence). CDR3 length equals 15 residues. CDR3 bases: TGTGCCACCAGCCCCGGGAGGGGGGGGGCCAACATTCAGTACTTC. This codes for CATSPGRGGANIQYF.

The V call is TRBV7-6, the J call TRBJ2-7; 7 nucleotides agree with TRBD1. From germline, CDR1 is SGHVS and CDR2 FNYEAQ. The CDR3 sequence is 14 residues long. The ends lost 5 bases at V and 3 bases at J; junction bases unmatched: 7. The chain's CDR3 is CASSQSRDSYEQYF. Here the CDR3 DNA reads TGTGCCAGCAGCCAGTCTCGGGACAGCTACGAGCAGTACTTC.

Details on this clone: This specimen includes other DNA sequences encoding the same CDR3. This chain links TRBV18 with TRBJ1-4, with 7 bases fitting TRBD1. Germline V lookup: CDR1 KGHSH, CDR2 LQKENI. This CDR3 spans 14 amino acids. After removal of 3 bases from V and 8 bases from J, the junction contained 6 bases not matched to a gene. The CDR3 sequence is CASSPRQGGEKLFF. The CDR3 region has the DNA TGTGCCAGCTCACCCAGACAGGGTGGGGAAAAACTGTTTTTT. The full variable domain, with the rest looked up from reference TRBV18 and TRBJ1-4, is NAGVMQNPRHLVRRRGQEARLRCSPMKGHSHVYWYRQLPEEGLKFMVYLQKENIIDESGMPKERFSAEFPKEGPSILRIQQVVRGDSAAYFCASSPRQGGEKLFFGSGTQLSVL.

The chain carries TRBV28 and TRBJ2-3; possibly TRBD1 for D (5 bases). Germline CDR1 is MDHEN and CDR2 is SYDVKM. Trimming took 4 bases from V and 6 from J, leaving 11 bases between them. This CDR3 is 13 amino acids long. Here the CDR3 DNA reads TGTGCCAGCAGTTCCCCAGCAGGGGATACGCAGTATTTT. Residues: CASSSPAGDTQYF.

This clone appeared a few times. The V and J genes are TRBV2 and TRBJ2-3; 7 bases are a match to TRBD1. Germline V lookup: CDR1 SNHLY, CDR2 FYNNEI. V was pared by 5 bases and J by 4 bases, with 3 bases of the junction left unmatched. This CDR3 has 13 amino acids. Here the CDR3 reads CASSLQGADTQYF. The CDR3 bases are TGTGCCAGCAGTCTCCAGGGGGCAGATACGCAGTATTTT.

V usage is TRBV4-3 and J usage is TRBJ1-2, with TRBD1 matching over 10 bases. CDR1 and CDR2 (germline): LGHNA, YSLEER. Losses at the gene ends were 4 bases for V and 5 bases for J; bases not matched to a gene: 13. The length of the CDR3 is 17 residues. Here the CDR3 DNA reads TGCGCCAGCAGCCGCCGATCCTCCGGACAGGGGGGGTATGGCTACACCTTC. It is translated as CASSRRSSGQGGYGYTF.

The chain recombines TRBV5-4 with TRBJ1-6; possible D gene TRBD1, 5 bases. Deletions cut 1 base from V and 7 bases from J, with 12 bases between. The CDR3 extends over 15 amino acids. In germline, CDR1 is SGHNT, CDR2 YYREEE (reference sequence). The CDR3 coding sequence is TGTGCCAGCAGCTTGTACTTGACAGAGAATTCACCCCTCCACTTT. Amino acids: CASSLYLTENSPLHF.

V is TRBV9 and J is TRBJ1-2; 7 bases map to TRBD1. The V gene's germline CDR1 is SGDLS and CDR2 YYNGEE. V lost 2 bases, J lost 6 bases, and 10 bases stayed unmatched. The CDR3 covers 15 residues. CDR3 in amino acids: CASSVSPQGSDGYTF. CDR3 bases: TGTGCCAGCAGCGTCTCTCCACAGGGGTCGGATGGCTACACCTTC.

The rearrangement joins TRBV19 to TRBJ1-6, with TRBD1 matching over 8 bases. V was clipped by 8 bases and J by 8 bases; unmatched bases: 5. The CDR3 contains 13 residues. Germline CDR1 LNHDA, CDR2 SQIVND (reference sequence). The CDR3 spells CASASGGDSPLHF. The CDR3 DNA follows: TGTGCCAGTGCATCAGGGGGCGATTCACCCCTCCACTTT.

The rearrangement uses TRBV23-1 and TRBJ1-5; 7 nucleotides align to TRBD1. TRBV23-1 is reported as an ORF; its role is uncertain. V lost 6 bases and J lost 1; bases outside the gene matches: 6. This CDR3 is 15 amino acids long. CDR3 nucleotides: TGCGCCAGCAGCCCGGGGACAGCGAGCAATCAGCCCCAGCATTTT. Translated, it gives CASSPGTASNQPQHF.

In its sample, this clone was seen once. This chain joins TRBV5-6 and TRBJ2-3, with D uncertain. Per germline, CDR1 SGHDT and CDR2 YYEEEE. This CDR3 region has 13 residues. V gave up 3 bases and J gave up 4 bases, with 9 bases separating them. CDR3 in amino acids: CASSSVSPDTQYF. DNA of the CDR3: TGTGCCAGCAGCTCCGTATCCCCAGATACGCAGTATTTT.

The chain employs TRBV7-8 and TRBJ1-2, with 7 bases fitting TRBD1. J gave up 4 bases and V 1 base, and 9 bases lay outside the gene matches. This CDR3 has 16 amino acids. Germline V gene data show CDR1 as SGHVS and CDR2 as FQNEAQ. The CDR3 sequence: CASSLGQGRALYGYTF. The CDR3 bases are TGTGCCAGCAGCTTAGGACAGGGTCGGGCTCTCTATGGCTACACCTTC.

This chain connects TRBV7-9 to TRBJ1-2; D may be TRBD1 (5 bases). V was clipped by 4 bases and J by 8 bases, with 14 bases between them. The CDR3 sequence is 13 residues long. The germline V gene encodes CDR1 SEHNR and CDR2 FQNEAQ (reference sequence). The CDR3 nucleotides are TGTGCCAGCAGCTCCGGCCTCCGGGGGGGCTACACCTTC. Encoded protein: CASSSGLRGGYTF.

This chain uses TRBV5-1 with TRBJ1-1; D call uncertain. The CDR3 is made up of 14 amino acids. Germline CDR1 is SGHRS and CDR2 is YFSETQ. The V and J ends lost 5 bases and 1 base respectively, with 12 bases between them. CDR3: CASRPVVANTEAFF. CDR3 coding DNA: TGCGCCAGCAGACCCGTGGTGGCGAACACTGAAGCTTTCTTT.

This clone has a handful of counts. The gene calls are TRBV4-1 and TRBJ1-6, with 7 bases lining up with TRBD1. Unmatched junction bases numbered 5, after V lost 5 bases and J lost 4 bases. CDR3 length: 15 residues. Germline assignment: CDR1 MGHRA and CDR2 YSYEKL. CDR3 amino acids: CASSKGQAYNSPLHF. Written as DNA, the CDR3 is TGCGCCAGCAGCAAAGGACAGGCTTATAATTCACCCCTCCACTTT.